These 22 T cell receptor beta chains were sequenced from one sample in a study of blood T cell repertoires in COVID-19. The table came from immunoSEQ multiplex PCR; TCRdb's copy has only in-frame clones and leaves some out. The table includes 400,000 to 550,000 clones, around nine tenths detected once. Sequencing was carried out using PBMCs or T cells enriched from blood (not recorded which). The origin of the receptors is a woman aged 18-30 years with acute COVID-19.

The chain uses TRBV27 and TRBJ1-4; 7 bases align to TRBD1. The germline V gene has CDR1 MNHEY and CDR2 SMNVEV (reference sequence). V shed 5 bases, J shed 2 bases, and the junction held 8 bases outside the gene matches. This CDR3 has 16 residues. The CDR3 protein is CASSSSTGNTNEKLFF. The DNA for the CDR3 is TGTGCCAGCAGTAGCTCGACAGGGAACACTAATGAAAAACTGTTTTTT.

The V and J genes are TRBV6-4 and TRBJ2-1; tentatively, D is TRBD1 (5 bases). The germline CDR1 and CDR2 sequences are MRHNA and SNTAGT. The CDR3 length is 13 residues. V lost 2 bases to trimming and J lost 9 bases, with 11 bases between them. Written as DNA, the CDR3 is TGTGCCAGCAGTGACACAGGTTTAGGTGAGCAGTTCTTC. This encodes CASSDTGLGEQFF.

This clone was detected a few times. J is TRBJ1-2 and V is TRBV9; D is unresolved. The V and J ends lost 0 bases and 1 base respectively, with 7 bases between them. The CDR3 is 14 residues long. Germline CDR1 is SGDLS and CDR2 is YYNGEE. Here the CDR3 DNA reads TGTGCCAGCAGCGTAGTCGGGGTTAACTATGGCTACACCTTC. Protein product: CASSVVGVNYGYTF.

With regard to this clone: This specimen includes other DNA sequences encoding the same CDR3. This sequence joins TRBV9 and TRBJ2-3; D not resolved. The length of the CDR3 is 15 residues. Trimming pared 0 bases from V and 0 bases from J, leaving 8 bases between. Germline loops: CDR1 SGDLS, CDR2 YYNGEE. CDR3 in amino acids: CASSVGSTSTDTQYF. CDR3 in DNA: TGTGCCAGCAGCGTAGGGTCAACTAGCACAGATACGCAGTATTTT. The full variable domain, rest sourced from reference TRBV9 and TRBJ2-3, is DSGVTQTPKHLITATGQRVTLRCSPRSGDLSVYWYQQSLDQGLQFLIQYYNGEERAKGNILERFSAQQFPDLHSELNLSSLELGDSALYFCASSVGSTSTDTQYFGPGTRLTVL.

The count of this clone is one. This sequence joins TRBV10-3 and TRBJ1-1; D not resolved. Germline V lookup: CDR1 ENHRY, CDR2 SYGVKD. The CDR3 sequence is 14 residues long. V was clipped by 4 bases and J by 5 bases, with 14 bases between them. CDR3 amino acids: CAISGREGKTEAFF. CDR3 bases: TGTGCCATCAGTGGCCGGGAAGGGAAAACTGAAGCTTTCTTT.

This chain joins TRBV5-4 and TRBJ2-2; 7 bases are a match to TRBD1. The CDR3 extends over 15 amino acids. Unmatched junction bases numbered 6, after V lost 0 bases and J lost 7 bases. CDR1 is SGHNT, CDR2 YYREEE, per germline (reference sequence). CDR3 sequence (DNA): TGTGCCAGCAGCTTGGTACAGGGGATGGGCGGGGAGCTGTTTTTT. It yields the protein CASSLVQGMGGELFF.

This clone was recorded a few times. The CDR3 DNA reads as TGTGCCAGCAGCTTTCATCAGGTGGGCTTCGGCAATCAGCCCCAGCATTTT. As protein: CASSFHQVGFGNQPQHF. V gene TRBV5-8 combines with J gene TRBJ1-5; D is unresolved. This CDR3 region has 17 residues. Trimming cost V 2 bases and J 2 bases, with 17 bases left between them. Germline loops: CDR1 SGHTS, CDR2 YDEGEE.

The chain recombines TRBV19 with TRBJ1-2; D perhaps matches TRBD1 (5 bases). V shed 5 bases and J shed 5 bases, with 18 bases lying between them. The CDR3 sequence is 15 residues long. Germline V gene lookup returns CDR1 LNHDA and CDR2 SQIVND (reference sequence). The CDR3 region has the DNA TGTGCCAGTAGTCCCTCCCTGCGGCAGGGTTATGGCTACACCTTC. This codes for CASSPSLRQGYGYTF. The full variable domain, rest sourced from reference TRBV19 and TRBJ1-2, is DGGITQSPKYLFRKEGQNVTLSCEQNLNHDAMYWYRQDPGQGLRLIYYSQIVNDFQKGDIAEGYSVSREKKESFPLTVTSAQKNPTAFYLCASSPSLRQGYGYTFGSGTRLTVV.

CDR3 DNA sequence: TGTGCCAGCAGCGCCGGGACAGGGATCGGTGAGCAGTTCTTC. Protein product: CASSAGTGIGEQFF. The J gene is TRBJ2-1, the V gene TRBV9, with 9 bases fitting TRBD1. The CDR3 sequence is 14 residues long. With V trimmed by 3 bases and J by 9 bases, 7 bases remained unmatched. CDR1 and CDR2 from the germline V gene are SGDLS and YYNGEE.

The chain carries TRBV18 and TRBJ1-1; TRBD1 matches 7 bases. V trimming: 4 bases; J trimming: 8 bases; junction bases outside the gene matches: 1. The CDR3 covers 11 residues. The germline CDR1 and CDR2 sequences are KGHSH and LQKENI. The CDR3 sequence: CASSLGQEAFF. The CDR3 DNA follows: TGTGCCAGCTCACTGGGACAGGAAGCTTTCTTT.

The chain combines TRBV7-8 with TRBJ2-7, with D possibly matching TRBD1 (6 bases). The ends were cut back, 4 bases at V and 3 bases at J, with 13 bases in the middle. The germline V gene encodes CDR1 SGHVS and CDR2 FQNEAQ. The CDR3 runs 14 residues. The CDR3 sequence is CASSSRGRSYEQYF. DNA of the CDR3: TGTGCCAGCAGCTCCAGGGGACGGAGCTACGAGCAGTACTTC.

This rearrangement joins TRBV27 to TRBJ1-1; no clear D. The CDR3 runs 13 residues. Trimming shortened V by 3 bases and J by 8 bases, and 13 bases separated the two germline ends. Germline V gene lookup returns CDR1 MNHEY and CDR2 SMNVEV (reference sequence). The CDR3 DNA reads TGTGCCAGCAGTTTCCACGTCCGGGGAGAAGCTTTCTTT. Its translation is CASSFHVRGEAFF.

This rearrangement joins TRBV9 to TRBJ1-2; D gene uncertain. The CDR3 contains 13 residues. Germline CDR1 SGDLS, CDR2 YYNGEE. Trimming shortened V by 0 bases and J by 5 bases, and 8 bases separated the two germline ends. This CDR3 is CASSVDGRYGYTF. As DNA, the CDR3 is TGTGCCAGCAGCGTAGACGGCAGGTATGGCTACACCTTC.

The genes are TRBV7-9 and TRBJ1-1; D gene unclear. The germline V gene has CDR1 SEHNR and CDR2 FQNEAQ (reference sequence). Trimming pared 7 bases from V and 0 bases from J, leaving 9 bases between. The CDR3 covers 13 residues. The CDR3 sequence: CASTRQVNTEAFF. The CDR3 nucleotides read TGTGCCAGCACCAGGCAGGTGAACACTGAAGCTTTCTTT.

This clone occurred once. The CDR3 here is CASSQKNRGQPYEQYF. In DNA, the CDR3 is TGTGCCAGCAGCCAAAAGAACCGCGGCCAACCTTACGAGCAGTACTTC. The rearrangement uses TRBV3-1 (or the pseudogene TRBV3-2) and TRBJ2-7; no firm D call. The germline V and J ends were trimmed by 2 bases and 4 bases, with 18 bases remaining between them. Germline loops: CDR1 LGHDT, CDR2 YNNKEL (reference sequence). CDR3 length equals 16 residues.

This clone was counted once. This chain links TRBV4-3 with TRBJ1-5; D gene ambiguous. CDR1 LGHNA and CDR2 YSLEER come from the germline V gene. V was trimmed by 0 bases and J by 4 bases, leaving 19 bases between them. This CDR3 comprises 18 residues. The CDR3 nucleotides are TGCGCCAGCAGCCAAGATTGGAGCGGACTCCTCGCGAATCAGCCCCAGCATTTT. It encodes CASSQDWSGLLANQPQHF.

Here the CDR3 reads CARHFSGGRNQPQHF. The DNA of the CDR3 is TGTGCCAGACACTTTTCAGGGGGCCGCAATCAGCCCCAGCATTTT. This rearrangement joins TRBV19 to TRBJ1-5; 8 bases align to TRBD1. The CDR3 extends over 15 amino acids. V lost 9 bases and J lost 2; bases outside the gene matches: 9. The germline V gene encodes CDR1 LNHDA and CDR2 SQIVND (reference sequence).

J is TRBJ1-5 and V is TRBV28, with a possible D match to TRBD1 (5 bases). The CDR3 has 14 amino acids. V shed 8 bases and J shed 0 bases, with 11 bases lying between them. Per the germline V gene, CDR1 is MDHEN and CDR2 is SYDVKM. CDR3 DNA sequence: TGTGCCAGCGGTGGGGCGGATAGCAATCAGCCCCAGCATTTT. It encodes CASGGADSNQPQHF.

This clone has more than one count but fewer than ten. This chain links TRBV11-2 with TRBJ2-7; D is ambiguous. From germline, CDR1 is SGHAT and CDR2 FQNNGV. Trimming shortened V by 2 bases and J by 4 bases, and 9 bases separated the two germline ends. The CDR3 extends over 13 amino acids. CDR3 DNA sequence: TGTGCCAGCAGCTTAAAAGCTGGTTACGAGCAGTACTTC. Translated: CASSLKAGYEQYF.

The chain employs TRBV19 and TRBJ1-5; possibly TRBD1 for D (5 bases). The CDR3 has 16 amino acids. V gave up 4 bases and J gave up 2 bases, with 15 bases separating them. Germline V gives CDR1 LNHDA, CDR2 SQIVND (reference sequence). The CDR3 here is CASSSLFRGGNQPQHF. The DNA of the CDR3 is TGTGCCAGTAGTAGCTTATTTAGGGGTGGCAATCAGCCCCAGCATTTT.

The CDR3 spells CASRGTGVDNSPLHF. The CDR3 DNA sequence: TGCGCCAGTCGAGGGACAGGGGTAGATAATTCACCCCTCCACTTT. The chain employs TRBV5-1 and TRBJ1-6; 10 bases line up with TRBD1. The CDR3 spans 15 residues. Germline V CDR1 and CDR2: SGHRS, YFSETQ. The V segment lost 8 bases and the J segment 5 bases; nucleotides outside the gene matches: 7.

The CDR3 DNA follows: TGTGCCAGAAGCTTGGGGCATCCTAGTGGAGAGGGTCCGTACAATGAGCAGTTCTTC. This codes for CARSLGHPSGEGPYNEQFF. The chain uses TRBV5-3 and TRBJ2-1; the D gene is possibly TRBD2 (5 bases). TRBV5-3 counts as an open reading frame of uncertain function. The ends were cut back, 0 bases at V and 4 bases at J, with 23 bases in the middle. The CDR3 extends over 19 amino acids.